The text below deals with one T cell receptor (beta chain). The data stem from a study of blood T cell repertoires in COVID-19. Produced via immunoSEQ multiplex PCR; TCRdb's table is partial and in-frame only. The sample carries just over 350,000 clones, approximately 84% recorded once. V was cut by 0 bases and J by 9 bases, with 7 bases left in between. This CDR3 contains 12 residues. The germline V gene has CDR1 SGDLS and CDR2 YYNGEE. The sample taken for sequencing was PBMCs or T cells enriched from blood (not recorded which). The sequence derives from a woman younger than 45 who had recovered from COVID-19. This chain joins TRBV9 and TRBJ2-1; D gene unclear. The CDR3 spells CASSVERGEQFF. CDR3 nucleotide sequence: TGTGCCAGCAGCGTAGAGAGAGGTGAGCAGTTCTTC.